This is a list of T cell receptor beta chains from one sample in a study of blood T cell repertoires in COVID-19. Using immunoSEQ multiplex PCR, the repertoire was profiled, and TCRdb retains in-frame clones only, with some absent. The data contain roughly 140,000 clones, 75% to 85% of them seen just once; the ten biggest clones take up 4%. The sample comprised peripheral blood. Source of these receptors: a woman older than 75 with acute or convalescent COVID-19. The CDR3 runs from the conserved cysteine through the conserved F or W. D genes are given only for firm matches. Size is omitted from some rows. Given values are once, few, many or a class for expanded clones.

>.|TRBV3-1/TRBV3-2|.|TRBJ1-1
CASSLPGMNTEAFF
TGTGCCAGCAGCCTACCAGGGATGAACACTGAAGCTTTCTTT
>.|TRBV5-5|.|TRBJ2-5
CASLQGPRETQYF
TGTGCCAGCTTACAGGGCCCGAGAGAGACCCAGTACTTC
>TRBD1|TRBV15|many|TRBJ1-6
CATSRTGTGNSPLHF
TGTGCCACCAGCAGAACCGGGACAGGGAATTCACCCCTCCACTTT
>.|TRBV21-1|.|TRBJ2-1
CASSKDGGQGTHNEQFF
TGTGCCAGCAGCAAAGACGGGGGACAGGGAACTCACAATGAGCAGTTCTTC
>.|TRBV2|.|TRBJ2-2
CASRTYYLTGELFF
TGTGCCAGCCGGACATACTACCTCACCGGGGAGCTGTTTTTT
>.|TRBV9|.|TRBJ1-2
CASSVVTSIGGYTF
TGTGCCAGCAGCGTAGTGACATCGATTGGTGGCTACACCTTC
>.|TRBV24-1|.|TRBJ2-5
CATSDPLNTRRVEETQYF
TGTGCCACCAGTGATCCCCTTAATACTAGGCGGGTTGAAGAGACCCAGTACTTC
>.|TRBV19|.|TRBJ1-1
CASSIWRNTEAFF
TGTGCCAGTAGTATCTGGAGGAACACTGAAGCTTTCTTT
>TRBD1|TRBV30|.|TRBJ1-3
CAWKAETGARNTIYF
TGTGCCTGGAAGGCCGAAACAGGGGCTCGAAACACCATATATTTT
>.|TRBV5-1|few|TRBJ1-2
CASSSTGYYGYTF
TGCGCCAGCAGCTCTACAGGATACTATGGCTACACCTTC
>.|TRBV11-2|few|TRBJ2-1
CASSSPRGGSYNEQFF
TGTGCCAGCAGCTCCCCTCGGGGAGGCTCCTACAATGAGCAGTTCTTC
>.|TRBV19|.|TRBJ1-5
CASSGFGQQPQHF
TGTGCCAGTAGTGGATTTGGGCAGCAGCCCCAGCATTTT
>.|TRBV11-1|.|TRBJ2-5
CASSRGGRRMEETQYF
TGTGCCAGCAGCCGCGGAGGACGAAGGATGGAAGAGACCCAGTACTTC
>.|TRBV13|.|TRBJ2-2
CASSFGQWGGELFF
TGTGCCAGCAGCTTCGGACAGTGGGGCGGGGAGCTGTTTTTT
>.|TRBV7-9|.|TRBJ1-2
CASSPSPPRDYGYTF
TGTGCCAGCAGCCCAAGCCCACCGAGGGACTATGGCTACACCTTC
>TRBD2|TRBV19|.|TRBJ2-1
CASGLVPSNEQFF
TGTGCCAGTGGACTAGTCCCGAGCAATGAGCAGTTCTTC
>.|TRBV7-8|.|TRBJ1-1
CASSYGAAKNTEAFF
TGTGCCAGCAGCTACGGAGCGGCGAAGAACACTGAAGCTTTCTTT
>TRBD1|TRBV29-1|.|TRBJ2-7
CSVGQGFYEQYF
TGCAGCGTTGGACAGGGATTCTACGAGCAGTACTTC
>TRBD2|TRBV3-1/TRBV3-2|.|TRBJ2-5
CASRGGDLQETQYF
TGTGCCAGCCGGGGGGGGGACCTACAAGAGACCCAGTACTTC
>TRBD2|TRBV6-5|.|TRBJ2-2
CASSYERGGGELFF
TGTGCCAGCAGTTACGAGCGGGGGGGCGGGGAGCTGTTTTTT
>.|TRBV18|few|TRBJ1-6
CASSPIGSAPHSPLHF
TGTGCCAGCTCACCAATCGGGAGCGCTCCACATTCACCCCTCCACTTT
>.|TRBV10-1|.|TRBJ2-3
CATGRGDTQYF
TGCGCAACAGGGCGAGGGGATACGCAGTATTTT
>.|TRBV7-5|.|TRBJ2-5
CVRSLLGPTRGETQYF
TGTGTCAGAAGCTTATTAGGCCCGACTAGGGGAGAGACCCAGTACTTC
>TRBD1|TRBV5-6|few|TRBJ1-1
CASSPGYNRGRIKDTEAFF
TGTGCCAGCAGCCCAGGTTATAACAGGGGTAGGATCAAGGACACTGAAGCTTTCTTT
>TRBD1|TRBV5-1|.|TRBJ2-2
CASSLAQQGDTGELFF
TGCGCCAGCAGCTTGGCCCAACAGGGGGACACCGGGGAGCTGTTTTTT
>.|TRBV30|.|TRBJ1-1
CAWTNWDKGLERTEAFF
TGTGCCTGGACCAACTGGGACAAGGGGCTCGAGCGGACTGAAGCTTTCTTT
>TRBD2|TRBV28|many|TRBJ2-5
CASSISGTLQETQYF
TGTGCCAGCAGTATTAGCGGGACGCTCCAAGAGACCCAGTACTTC
>.|TRBV28|once|TRBJ2-1
CAVTGSSYNEQFF
TGTGCCGTTACCGGGTCCTCCTACAATGAGCAGTTCTTC
>TRBD1|TRBV5-1|.|TRBJ2-2
CASRPGTGSTGELFF
TGCGCCAGCAGGCCCGGGACAGGGAGTACCGGGGAGCTGTTTTTT
>TRBD1|TRBV4-1|few|TRBJ1-2
CASSQVEDRANYGYTF
TGCGCCAGCAGCCAGGTAGAGGACAGGGCGAACTATGGCTACACCTTC
>.|TRBV4-2|few|TRBJ2-1
CASSLSSRTRPYNEQFF
TGTGCCAGCAGCCTTAGTAGCCGGACACGACCCTACAATGAGCAGTTCTTC
>.|TRBV28|.|TRBJ2-5
CASSLWRTQETQYF
TGTGCCAGCAGTTTATGGCGTACCCAAGAGACCCAGTACTTC
>TRBD2|TRBV19|.|TRBJ2-1
CASSILGLGRGNEQFF
TGTGCCAGTAGTATCCTGGGACTAGGAAGGGGCAATGAGCAGTTCTTC
>TRBD2|TRBV7-2|.|TRBJ2-1
CASRPPSGGSYNEQFF
TGTGCCAGCAGGCCACCTAGCGGGGGATCCTACAATGAGCAGTTCTTC
>TRBD1|TRBV15|.|TRBJ1-2
CATSRDNTGVGYTF
TGTGCCACCAGCAGAGATAACACAGGGGTCGGCTACACCTTC
>.|TRBV28|.|TRBJ1-1
CATMRKSWGQATAEAFF
TGTGCCACCATGAGGAAGAGTTGGGGGCAAGCAACCGCTGAAGCTTTCTTT
>.|TRBV4-1|.|TRBJ1-4
CASSQDQGTGSWITNEKLFF
TGCGCCAGCAGCCAAGATCAAGGTACAGGGTCTTGGATAACTAATGAAAAACTGTTTTTT
>.|TRBV18|.|TRBJ2-5
CASSPRGKEETQYF
TGTGCCAGCTCACCACGGGGCAAAGAAGAGACCCAGTACTTC
>.|TRBV28|.|TRBJ1-5
CASSYPAGDGAQHF
TGTGCCAGCAGCTACCCGGCGGGGGACGGGGCCCAGCATTTT
>.|TRBV7-9|.|TRBJ1-1
CASSLWGENTEAFF
TGTGCCAGCAGCTTATGGGGAGAGAACACTGAAGCTTTCTTT
>.|TRBV14|once|TRBJ1-1
CASSQDWATVRTQAFF
TGTGCCAGCAGCCAAGACTGGGCGACAGTACGGACCCAAGCTTTCTTT
>TRBD1|TRBV9|.|TRBJ1-6
CASSAGQGDSPLHF
TGTGCCAGCAGCGCAGGGCAGGGGGACTCACCCCTCCACTTT
>.|TRBV3-1/TRBV3-2|.|TRBJ2-5
CASSGLSLEGLQETQYF
TGTGCCAGCAGTGGACTCTCTTTGGAGGGCCTCCAAGAGACCCAGTACTTC
>TRBD2|TRBV3-1/TRBV3-2|.|TRBJ2-1
CASSTLAGGSYNEQFF
TGTGCCAGCAGCACACTAGCGGGAGGCTCCTACAATGAGCAGTTCTTC
>.|TRBV3-1/TRBV3-2|few|TRBJ1-1
CASRSNWGQNTEAFF
TGTGCCAGCAGATCAAACTGGGGACAGAACACTGAAGCTTTCTTT
>TRBD1|TRBV3-1/TRBV3-2|.|TRBJ1-2
CASSQDNQGGRYGYTF
TGTGCCAGCAGCCAAGATAACCAGGGGGGTCGGTATGGCTACACCTTC
>.|TRBV7-9|.|TRBJ2-3
CASSDYTDTQYF
TGTGCCAGCAGCGACTACACAGATACGCAGTATTTT
>TRBD1|TRBV6-5|once|TRBJ1-5
CASSKQGAGQPQHF
TGTGCCAGCAGTAAACAGGGGGCTGGGCAGCCCCAGCATTTT